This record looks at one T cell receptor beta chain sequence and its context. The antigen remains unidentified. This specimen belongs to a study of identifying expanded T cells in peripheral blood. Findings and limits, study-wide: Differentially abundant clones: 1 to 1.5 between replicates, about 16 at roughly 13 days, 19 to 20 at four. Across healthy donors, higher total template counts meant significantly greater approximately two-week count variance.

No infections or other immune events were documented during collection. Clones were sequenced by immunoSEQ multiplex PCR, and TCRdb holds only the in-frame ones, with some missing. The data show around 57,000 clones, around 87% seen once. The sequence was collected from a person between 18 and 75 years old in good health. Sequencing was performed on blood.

This chain's CDR3 is CASSPRAGGPLETQYF. CDR3 bases: TGTGCCAGCAGCCCAAGGGCGGGAGGGCCCCTTGAGACCCAGTACTTC. The rearrangement links TRBV11-3 to TRBJ2-5; 9 bases map to TRBD2. The CDR3 has 16 amino acids. J gave up 5 bases and V 5 bases, and 12 bases lay outside the gene matches. Per the germline V gene, CDR1 is SGHNT and CDR2 is YENEEA.